The rows below give T cell receptor beta chains drawn from one sample of a study of beta chain features in type 1 diabetes. Clones were sequenced by immunoSEQ multiplex PCR, and TCRdb holds only the in-frame ones, with some missing. This repertoire shows about 290,000 clones, under 8.5% found once; its top ten account for 0.9% to 1.2%. The sequenced sample was central memory CD4+ T cells from blood. The receptors originated from a woman younger than 35 in good health. Both conserved end residues are trimmed from each CDR3.

v_gene,CDR3aa
TRBV5-1,ASSSKNAGAGANVLT
TRBV6-5,ASSYSTGYYGYT
TRBV11-2,ASSLGGTGALYGYT
TRBV7-3,ASSRDQPPDTQY
TRBV5-1,ASSLGVEETQY
TRBV9,ASSPSTDRDTQY
TRBV27,ASRGALDGYT
TRBV7-2,ASSPPLTLSGNTIY
TRBV29-1,SVGWGEKLF
TRBV5-4,ASSVGPGVTEAF
TRBV18,ASSRLQGPSNQPQH
TRBV5-5,ASSFAGTTDETQY
TRBV4-3,ASSQDLGSGAF
TRBV11-3,ASSFGPGGEQF
TRBV4-3,ASSQGGGEPYGYT
TRBV15,ATSRDKKGNTEAF
TRBV29-1,SARPRFEQF
TRBV2,ASSGRQGSTGNTIY
TRBV9,ASSVGGSGSNEQY
TRBV14,ASSPRTGPLYGYT
TRBV7-3,ASSSPPGGSHTQY
TRBV7-2,ASSPTPRRSANYGYT
TRBV5-1,ASSFFEDTQY
TRBV5-1,ASRRSPRTDTQY
TRBV11-2,ASSRRTAQETQY
TRBV29-1,SVGGSAANYGYT
TRBV7-8,ASSLVGGSTEAF
TRBV30,AWRGKGGANQPQH
TRBV28,ASKNRGPWETQY
TRBV4-2,ASSPTGAAAKQF
TRBV5-1,ASSWSRAGGAGDTQY
TRBV27,ASSNSLLSSSPLH
TRBV28,ASSFGSGIVAGELF
TRBV29-1,SVIGGDGYT
TRBV7-2,ASSLSPGYEQY
TRBV2,ASSEDEAKNIQY
TRBV9,ASSLQHSSGNTIY
TRBV9,ASSVASLNTGELF
TRBV4-1,ASSQGPRGLNQPQH
TRBV7-2,ASSFSREDTEAF
TRBV5-1,ASRPLPGLAGEEQF
TRBV6-1,ASSSTGYGYT
TRBV19,AARSTGNTGELF
TRBV11-2,ASSLVGWVAYNEQF
TRBV7-9,ASSPTAYNEQF
TRBV19,ASTPEGQMTAQH
TRBV7-9,ASSLDRSNQPQH
TRBV5-1,ASSPGAEETQY